Listed below are T cell receptor beta chains from one sample, sequenced in a study of T cells after yellow fever vaccination. TCRdb fed the 5' RACE reads into MiXCR, producing one record per CDR3 protein. Counted here are 450,000 to 650,000 distinct CDR3 sequences, roughly a fifth occurring once; the ten biggest clones make up about a sixth. The sequenced sample was PBMCs, obtained more than 20 days after the first yellow fever vaccination. These receptors came from a man younger than 35 who received the YFV17D yellow fever vaccine. Each CDR3 is given with its conserved first and last residue. A D gene is named only where the DNA matches it firmly. Some rows have no size entry. The others give once, few or many, or a class for an expanded clone.

J	size	V	D	CDR3	DNA
TRBJ2-3	-	TRBV9	TRBD2	CASGVAGGGTDTQYF	TGTGCCAGCGGCGTAGCGGGGGGGGGCACAGATACGCAGTATTTT
TRBJ2-1	many	TRBV7-2	TRBD2	CASSSSGGALVSGQFF	TGTGCCAGCAGCTCTAGCGGGGGGGCCCTTGTGAGCGGGCAGTTCTTC
TRBJ2-3	-	TRBV4-2	-	CASSLLASRTDTQYF	TGTGCCAGCAGCCTTTTAGCGTCGCGCACAGATACGCAGTATTTT
TRBJ1-1	few	TRBV29-1	-	CSVEGPGLNTEAFF	TGCAGCGTTGAGGGGCCAGGGTTGAACACTGAAGCTTTCTTT
TRBJ1-6	-	TRBV20-1	-	CSARRTGLNSPLHF	TGCAGTGCTAGGCGAACAGGGCTAAATTCACCCCTCCACTTT
TRBJ2-2	-	TRBV6-1	-	CANTGSAENTGELFF	TGTGCTAACACCGGGTCCGCGGAGAACACCGGGGAGCTGTTTTTT
TRBJ1-3	-	TRBV28	-	CASYPQFVRGYDSGNTIYF	TGTGCCAGTTACCCCCAGTTCGTGAGGGGTTATGACTCTGGAAACACCATATATTTT
TRBJ2-1	-	TRBV2	TRBD1	CASARTGYNEQFF	TGTGCCAGCGCGAGGACAGGGTACAATGAGCAGTTCTTC
TRBJ2-1	-	TRBV11-3	TRBD2	CASSQGLVLTYNEQFF	TGTGCCAGCAGCCAGGGACTAGTCTTGACCTACAATGAGCAGTTCTTC
TRBJ1-1	-	TRBV9	-	CASSSHPGAEAFF	TGTGCCAGCAGTTCCCACCCGGGGGCTGAAGCTTTCTTT